Listed here are 2 T cell receptor beta chains from one sample, sequenced in a study of T cells expressing NK-cell markers. TCRdb re-called the 5' RACE reads and gives one entry per CDR3 protein, without DNA. The sample table sets out about 460,000 distinct CDR3 sequences. Specimen: blood T cells: a sorted CD56 or NKG2C T cell subset, CD4+ or CD8+ T cells, or bulk PBMC T cells (not recorded which). These receptor sequences come from a woman between 45 and 60 years old in good health.

This chain joins TRBV28 and TRBJ2-7; checking the TCRdb D call of TRBD2 is not possible without DNA. CDR1 is MDHEN and CDR2 is SYDVKM in the germline V gene. The CDR3 sequence is 14 residues long. The CDR3 loop reads CASTGTTPRYEQYF.

This chain uses TRBV13 with TRBJ2-5; TCRdb outputs TRBD2, but without DNA this stays unchecked. The length of the CDR3 is 14 residues. Germline CDR1 reads PRHDT; CDR2 reads FYEKMQ (reference sequence). CDR3 sequence: CASSLDGRRETQYF.